The present T cell receptor (beta chain) was sequenced within a study of cytotoxic CD8 clonotypes in ibrutinib-treated CLL. Produced via immunoSEQ multiplex PCR; TCRdb's table is partial and in-frame only. The table has 11,000 to 15,000 clones, 64% seen once; the top ten hold around 40%. V was clipped by 0 bases and J by 4 bases, with 16 bases between them. This CDR3 contains 16 residues. Germline V lookup: CDR1 SGHDT, CDR2 YYEEEE. The chain joins TRBV5-6 to TRBJ1-1, with a tentative D call TRBD1 (5 bases). This TCR was sampled from a human donor with chronic lymphocytic leukemia. The specimen was PBMCs, collected before ibrutinib treatment. CDR3: CASSLGHLQGSTEAFF. The CDR3 DNA reads TGTGCCAGCAGCTTGGGTCACCTTCAGGGTAGCACTGAAGCTTTCTTT. Full variable domain (outside the CDR3, taken from reference TRBV5-6 and TRBJ1-1): DAGVTQSPTHLIKTRGQQVTLRCSPKSGHDTVSWYQQALGQGPQFIFQYYEEEERQRGNFPDRFSGHQFPNYSSELNVNALLLGDSALYLCASSLGHLQGSTEAFFGQGTRLTVV.